Shown below are 25 T cell receptor beta chains from a single sample sequenced in a study of cytomegalovirus exposure and HLA in healthy donors. Sequenced by immunoSEQ multiplex PCR; TCRdb stores in-frame clones only, minus some. The sample carries about 160,000 clones, 86% recorded once. Material: PBMCs. The receptors shown here come from a woman aged 18-29 years in good health and CMV-seronegative.

This rearrangement joins TRBV7-9 to TRBJ2-1; 8 bases fit TRBD2. CDR3 length: 15 amino acids. Losses at the gene ends were 5 bases for V and 4 bases for J; bases not matched to a gene: 7. The germline V gene encodes CDR1 SEHNR and CDR2 FQNEAQ (reference sequence). The CDR3 spells CASSPLGTRYNEQFF. The CDR3 DNA sequence: TGTGCCAGCAGCCCTTTAGGGACTAGATACAATGAGCAGTTCTTC. Full variable domain (outside the CDR3, taken from reference TRBV7-9 and TRBJ2-1): DTGVSQNPRHKITKRGQNVTFRCDPISEHNRLYWYRQTLGQGPEFLTYFQNEAQLEKSRLLSDRFSAERPKGSFSTLEIQRTEQGDSAMYLCASSPLGTRYNEQFFGPGTRLTVL.

The CDR3 bases are TGTGCCAGCAGCCCATACGGACAGGGAATCCACGAGCAGTACTTC. Translated: CASSPYGQGIHEQYF. V and J are TRBV7-9 and TRBJ2-7; 8 bases are a match to TRBD1. The CDR3 is made up of 15 amino acids. Germline V gives CDR1 SEHNR, CDR2 FQNEAQ (reference sequence). V shed 5 bases and J 5 bases; nucleotides not matched to a gene: 11.

The chain employs TRBV2 and TRBJ2-5; D gene uncertain. CDR1 SNHLY and CDR2 FYNNEI come from the germline V gene. Trimming shortened V by 4 bases and J by 1 base, and 10 bases separated the two germline ends. The CDR3 has 14 residues. This CDR3 reads CASSVTRSQETQYF. CDR3 nucleotide sequence: TGTGCCAGCAGTGTCACCCGGTCCCAAGAGACCCAGTACTTC.

A remark on this clone: The conserved closing phenylalanine or tryptophan is absent in this CDR3, likely reflecting a read error. The DNA is omitted, as the CDR3 cannot be located on it reliably, and the CDR3 follows TCRdb's listing. The rearrangement links TRBV12-5 to TRBJ2-7; the DNA was not used to check the table's D call, TRBD2. Per the germline V gene, CDR1 is LGHNT and CDR2 is FRNRAP. The CDR3 sequence runs 11 residues, both termini included. CDR3 amino acids: CASGSASGCYK.

The gene calls are TRBV15 and TRBJ2-5; D perhaps matches TRBD2 (6 bases). There are 17 residues in the CDR3. Germline CDR1 is LNHNV and CDR2 is YYDKDF (reference sequence). V gave up 1 base and J gave up 1 base, with 16 bases separating them. Here the CDR3 DNA reads TGTGCCACCAGCAGAGTAGCGGTGTCTCAGGGCCAAGAGACCCAGTACTTC. It is translated as CATSRVAVSQGQETQYF. The entire variable domain, with the rest obtained from reference TRBV15 and TRBJ2-5, is as follows: DAMVIQNPRYQVTQFGKPVTLSCSQTLNHNVMYWYQQKSSQAPKLLFHYYDKDFNNEADTPDNFQSRRPNTSFCFLDIRSPGLGDTAMYLCATSRVAVSQGQETQYFGPGTRLLVL.

This CDR3 reads CASSVGQNYEQYF. The CDR3 DNA reads TGTGCCAGCAGCGTAGGACAGAACTACGAGCAGTACTTC. J is TRBJ2-7 and V is TRBV9; D perhaps matches TRBD1 (5 bases). V lost 0 bases, J lost 3 bases, and 7 bases lay in between. Germline-derived CDR1 and CDR2 are SGDLS and YYNGEE. This CDR3 has 13 residues.

For the CDR3, the DNA is TGTGCCAGCAGTAGGGGTAGGGAAAAACTGTTTTTT. Translating gives CASSRGREKLFF. This chain connects TRBV28 to TRBJ1-4, with D possibly TRBD1 on 5 matching bases. Trimming removed 5 bases from V and 8 bases from J, with 9 bases in between. Germline assignment: CDR1 MDHEN and CDR2 SYDVKM. This CDR3 is 12 amino acids long.

The chain recombines TRBV6-6 with TRBJ1-2; D remains ambiguous. V shed 6 bases and J shed 4 bases, with 18 bases lying between them. CDR1 MNHNY and CDR2 SVGAGI come from the germline V gene (reference sequence). The CDR3 loop spans 15 amino acids. CDR3 protein: CASSRTKEPGYGYTF. The DNA for the CDR3 is TGTGCCAGCAGCCGTACCAAGGAACCAGGCTATGGCTACACCTTC.

This clone was observed once. The V gene is TRBV7-9, the J gene TRBJ1-3; the match to TRBD1 covers 8 bases. Germline CDR1 and CDR2: SEHNR and FQNEAQ (reference sequence). This CDR3 contains 13 residues. V lost 11 bases to trimming and J lost 1 base; unmatched junction nucleotides: 4. CDR3 region: CAGQGGSGNTIYF. DNA for the CDR3: TGTGCCGGACAGGGAGGGTCTGGAAACACCATATATTTT.

This clone was seen only once. The chain carries TRBV7-2 and TRBJ2-1; TRBD1 matches at 7 bases. The CDR3 is 14 residues long. Looked up from germline, CDR1 is SGHTA and CDR2 is FQGNSA. The V segment lost 5 bases and the J segment 2 bases; nucleotides outside the gene matches: 3. The CDR3 nucleotides read TGTGCCAGCAGCCTCCAGGGGGCCTACAATGAGCAGTTCTTC. Encoded protein: CASSLQGAYNEQFF.

This sequence joins TRBV19 and TRBJ1-5, with D uncertain. CDR3 length: 14 amino acids. Germline loops: CDR1 LNHDA, CDR2 SQIVND (reference sequence). Trimming removed 9 bases at V and 1 base at J, with 13 bases between. The CDR3 is CASNAGESNQPQHF. The DNA for the CDR3 is TGTGCCAGCAACGCTGGGGAGAGCAATCAGCCCCAGCATTTT.

V is TRBV7-9 and J is TRBJ2-1, with D perhaps TRBD1 (5 bases). V was cut by 3 bases and J by 6 bases, with 6 bases left in between. The CDR3 covers 12 residues. Germline CDR1 and CDR2: SEHNR and FQNEAQ (reference sequence). The CDR3 DNA reads as TGTGCCAGCAGCTTGGGGCTCAATGAGCAGTTCTTC. Its translation is CASSLGLNEQFF.

The genes are TRBV9 and TRBJ2-7; TRBD1 agrees at 9 bases. The CDR3 has 15 residues. Germline CDR1 is SGDLS and CDR2 is YYNGEE. The V and J ends lost 3 bases and 5 bases, in that order; junction bases with no gene match: 9. CDR3 region: CASSGRTTGGDEQYF. CDR3 coding DNA: TGTGCCAGCAGCGGGCGGACTACAGGGGGCGACGAGCAGTACTTC.

The chain couples TRBV27 to TRBJ1-2, with TRBD1 identical over 7 bases. V trimming: 4 bases; J trimming: 3 bases; junction bases outside the gene matches: 14. CDR1 and CDR2 (germline): MNHEY, SMNVEV (reference sequence). The CDR3 consists of 17 residues. This CDR3 reads CASSSIPRTGVYYGYTF. The CDR3 coding sequence is TGTGCCAGCAGTTCCATCCCACGGACAGGAGTCTACTATGGCTACACCTTC.

The CDR3 is CASSEEGGNTEAFF. The CDR3 bases are TGCGCCAGCAGTGAAGAGGGCGGGAACACTGAAGCTTTCTTT. The genes are TRBV10-2 and TRBJ1-1; D is ambiguous. The CDR3 covers 14 residues. The ends were cut back, 3 bases at V and 1 base at J, with 9 bases in the middle. Germline lookup yields CDR1 WSHSY and CDR2 SAAADI.

This clone was detected only once. The chain has TRBV6-5 and TRBJ1-4, with 7 bases identical to TRBD1. With 6 bases clipped from V and 4 bases from J, the junction kept 5 bases outside the gene matches. Looked up from germline, CDR1 is MNHEY and CDR2 is SVGAGI. CDR3 length: 14 amino acids. This chain's CDR3 is CASRPGQSNEKLFF. The CDR3 region has the DNA TGTGCCAGCAGGCCGGGACAGAGTAATGAAAAACTGTTTTTT.

V and J are TRBV11-2 and TRBJ2-7; D is perhaps TRBD2 (6 bases). The CDR3 consists of 14 residues. V dropped 1 base and J dropped 5 bases, with 12 bases sitting between them. Per germline, CDR1 SGHAT and CDR2 FQNNGV. The CDR3 DNA is TGTGCCAGCAGCTTAGTGGGGGGAGTTAACGAGCAGTACTTC. This gives the protein CASSLVGGVNEQYF.

The chain links TRBV6-1 to TRBJ1-3; 7 nucleotides line up with TRBD1. Germline V CDR1 and CDR2: MNHNS, SASEGT. V shed 8 bases and J 6 bases; nucleotides not matched to a gene: 10. The CDR3 runs to 14 residues. CDR3 sequence: CASGAWDSKNTIYF. The CDR3 coding sequence is TGTGCCAGCGGAGCTTGGGACAGTAAAAACACCATATATTTT.

This clone has just a few counts. The genes are TRBV7-9 and TRBJ1-1; D is uncertain. The CDR3 spans 12 residues. The germline gives CDR1 SEHNR, CDR2 FQNEAQ (reference sequence). V was shortened by 6 bases and J by 1 base, with 6 bases between the two germline ends. The CDR3 DNA sequence: TGTGCCAGCAGGGAGGGGAACACTGAAGCTTTCTTT. As protein: CASREGNTEAFF.

The V gene is TRBV6-4, the J gene TRBJ2-3; tentative D call: TRBD2 (6 bases). CDR3 size: 15 residues. Germline assignment: CDR1 MRHNA and CDR2 SNTAGT. V dropped 3 bases and J dropped 3 bases, with 13 bases sitting between them. CDR3 coding DNA: TGTGCCAGCAGTGATGGGGGGAGCGGGACAGATACGCAGTATTTT. This sequence encodes CASSDGGSGTDTQYF.

The CDR3 DNA reads as TGTGCCAGTGCCGAGGCAGGGGGCAGGAACGAGCAGTACTTC. This codes for CASAEAGGRNEQYF. This chain joins TRBV6-1 and TRBJ2-7; 8 nucleotides agree with TRBD1. J was trimmed by 5 bases and V by 9 bases; bases with no gene match: 12. This CDR3 spans 14 amino acids. Germline CDR1 MNHNS, CDR2 SASEGT.

The rearrangement links TRBV6-5 to TRBJ1-3; possibly TRBD1 for D (6 bases). The V end lost 2 bases, the J end lost 0 bases, and 8 bases lay between the germline ends. Germline-derived CDR1 and CDR2 are MNHEY and SVGAGI. The CDR3 consists of 15 residues. The DNA of the CDR3 is TGTGCCAGCAGTTACGCCAGGGGCTCTGGAAACACCATATATTTT. This sequence encodes CASSYARGSGNTIYF.

This chain uses TRBV6-5 with TRBJ2-3, with 7 bases that match TRBD1. This CDR3 region has 15 residues. Germline assignment: CDR1 MNHEY and CDR2 SVGAGI. V shed 4 bases and J 1 base; nucleotides not matched to a gene: 5. The CDR3 sequence: CASSSYGQGTDTQYF. The DNA for the CDR3 is TGTGCCAGCAGTTCCTACGGACAGGGCACAGATACGCAGTATTTT.

The rearrangement joins TRBV10-3 to TRBJ1-1; D not certain. The CDR3 sequence is 17 residues long. The V and J ends lost 0 bases and 5 bases respectively, with 19 bases between them. Germline CDR1 and CDR2: ENHRY and SYGVKD. The CDR3 coding sequence is TGTGCCATCAGTGAGTCCTCGCGGCAGGCTACTAGGACTGAAGCTTTCTTT. It translates to CAISESSRQATRTEAFF.

This clone was counted once. The rearrangement links TRBV18 to TRBJ1-1, with D unclear. Deletions cut 3 bases from V and 1 base from J, with 6 bases between. CDR1 and CDR2 from the germline V gene are KGHSH and LQKENI. This CDR3 region has 13 residues. The CDR3 sequence: CASSPGSNTEAFF. DNA of the CDR3: TGTGCCAGCTCACCGGGCTCGAACACTGAAGCTTTCTTT. The full variable domain, with the rest looked up from reference TRBV18 and TRBJ1-1, is NAGVMQNPRHLVRRRGQEARLRCSPMKGHSHVYWYRQLPEEGLKFMVYLQKENIIDESGMPKERFSAEFPKEGPSILRIQQVVRGDSAAYFCASSPGSNTEAFFGQGTRLTVV.